The T cell receptor (beta chain) under discussion was sequenced for a study of T-cell reconstitution after alpha-beta-depleted transplantation in children. General observations from the study: T-cell counts and diversity at one year post-transplant came mainly from newly produced T cells. Reportedly, alpha-beta T cells present about two months post-transplant originated from several hundred expanded clones of graft origin.

The library targeted TCRbeta and was prepared with unique molecular identifiers. TCRdb re-called the PCR reads through MiXCR, storing one row per CDR3 protein. The repertoire includes 250,000 to 300,000 distinct CDR3 sequences, roughly 7.8% of them detected once, and about 9.3% sits in the top ten. Germline CDR1 and CDR2: GTSNPN and SVGIG (reference sequence). The V segment lost 0 bases and the J segment 7 bases; nucleotides outside the gene matches: 5. CDR3 length: 14 amino acids. This clonotype was counted at least ten times. The antigen is unknown. The source material was peripheral blood, sampled 360 days after TCRalphabeta/CD19-depleted stem cell transplant. This clonotype originated in a female patient aged 2-10 years who had a stem cell transplant for Fanconi anemia, so the T cells may come from the graft donor. The chain employs TRBV30 and TRBJ2-1; 8 bases are shared with TRBD2. CDR3 sequence: CAWSVSGSENEQFF. DNA for the CDR3: TGTGCCTGGAGTGTAAGCGGGAGTGAAAATGAGCAGTTCTTC.